The present T cell receptor beta chain was sequenced within a study of blood T cell repertoires in COVID-19. About the study: COVID-19 samples from acute and convalescent phases originated in the United States, Italy and Spain. From T cells, B-cell-depleted T cells, or PBMCs came the material, which was cDNA or gDNA.

Libraries were prepared by immunoSEQ multiplex PCR; TCRdb keeps only in-frame clonotypes and omits some of them. The data hold tens of thousands of clones, with around nine tenths observed a single time. This CDR3 is 10 amino acids long. The V and J ends lost 8 bases and 6 bases respectively, with 4 bases between them. Germline CDR1 reads MRHNA; CDR2 reads SNTAGT. The sample holds one count of this clone. Sequences were obtained from peripheral blood. This clonotype was sampled from a man in his forties or fifties with active COVID-19. V usage is TRBV6-4 and J usage is TRBJ2-2, with unresolved D. The CDR3 here is CASRSGELFF. Written as DNA, the CDR3 is TGTGCCAGCCGGTCCGGGGAGCTGTTTTTT.